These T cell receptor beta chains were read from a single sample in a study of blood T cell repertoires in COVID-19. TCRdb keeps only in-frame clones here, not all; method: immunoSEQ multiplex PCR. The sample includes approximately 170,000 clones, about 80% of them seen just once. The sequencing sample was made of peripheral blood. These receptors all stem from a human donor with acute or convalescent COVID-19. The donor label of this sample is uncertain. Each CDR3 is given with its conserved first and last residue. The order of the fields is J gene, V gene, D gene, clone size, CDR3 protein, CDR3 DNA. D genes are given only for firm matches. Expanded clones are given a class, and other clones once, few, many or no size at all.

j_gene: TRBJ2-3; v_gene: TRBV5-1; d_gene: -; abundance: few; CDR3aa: CASSLNRPEQDTQYF; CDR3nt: TGCGCCAGCAGCTTGAACAGGCCGGAGCAAGATACGCAGTATTTT
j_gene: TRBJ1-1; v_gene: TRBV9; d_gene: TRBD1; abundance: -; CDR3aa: CASSGTGESTEAFF; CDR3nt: TGTGCCAGCAGCGGGACAGGGGAGAGCACTGAAGCTTTCTTT
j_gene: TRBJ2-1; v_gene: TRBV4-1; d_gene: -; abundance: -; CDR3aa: CASSQERDRFF; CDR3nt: TGCGCCAGCAGCCAGGAGAGGGATAGGTTCTTC
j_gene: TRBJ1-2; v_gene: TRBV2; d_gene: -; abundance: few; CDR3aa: CASSNTYGYTF; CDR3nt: TGTGCCAGCAGTAACACCTATGGCTACACCTTC
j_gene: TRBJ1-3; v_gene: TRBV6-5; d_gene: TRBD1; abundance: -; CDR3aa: CASRDRPISGNTIYF; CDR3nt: TGTGCCAGCCGGGACAGACCTATCTCTGGAAACACCATATATTTT
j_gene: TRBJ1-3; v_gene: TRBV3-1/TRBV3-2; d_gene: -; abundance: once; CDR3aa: CASSQDPSISGNTIYF; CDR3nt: TGTGCCAGCAGCCAAGATCCATCTATCTCTGGAAACACCATATATTTT
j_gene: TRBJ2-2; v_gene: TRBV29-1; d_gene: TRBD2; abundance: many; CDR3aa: CSVGGEGKATGELFF; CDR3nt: TGCAGCGTTGGAGGGGAGGGGAAGGCCACCGGGGAGCTGTTTTTT
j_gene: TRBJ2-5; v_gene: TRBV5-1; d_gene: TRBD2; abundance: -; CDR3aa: CASSISGRRETQYF; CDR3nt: TGCGCCAGCAGCATTAGCGGGAGAAGGGAGACCCAGTACTTC
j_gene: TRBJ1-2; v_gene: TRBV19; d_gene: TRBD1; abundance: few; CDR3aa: CASSPGQGGYTF; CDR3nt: TGTGCCAGTAGTCCGGGACAGGGCGGCTACACCTTC
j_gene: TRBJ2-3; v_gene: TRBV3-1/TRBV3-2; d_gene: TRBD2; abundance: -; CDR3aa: CASSQHPGLAQAF; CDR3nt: TGTGCCAGCAGCCAACACCCCGGACTAGCGCAGGCTTTT
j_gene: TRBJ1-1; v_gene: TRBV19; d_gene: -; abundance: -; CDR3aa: CASSITGQNTEAFF; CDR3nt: TGTGCCAGTAGTATAACGGGACAGAACACTGAAGCTTTCTTT
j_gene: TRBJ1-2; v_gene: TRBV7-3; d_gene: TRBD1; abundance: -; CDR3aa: CASSLQGAGGYTF; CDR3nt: TGTGCCAGCAGCCTCCAGGGGGCTGGTGGCTACACCTTC
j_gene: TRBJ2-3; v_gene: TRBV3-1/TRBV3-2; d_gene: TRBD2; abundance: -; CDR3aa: CASSPTRTSGYSTDTQYF; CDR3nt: TGTGCCAGCAGCCCCACCCGGACTAGCGGTTATAGCACAGATACGCAGTATTTT
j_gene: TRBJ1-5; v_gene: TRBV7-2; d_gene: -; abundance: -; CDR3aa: CASSYQDNQPQHF; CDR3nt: TGTGCCAGCAGCTACCAGGACAATCAGCCCCAGCATTTT
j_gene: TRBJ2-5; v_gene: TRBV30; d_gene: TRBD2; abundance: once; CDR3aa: CAWTSGGAYQETQYF; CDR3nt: TGTGCCTGGACTAGCGGGGGGGCGTACCAAGAGACCCAGTACTTC